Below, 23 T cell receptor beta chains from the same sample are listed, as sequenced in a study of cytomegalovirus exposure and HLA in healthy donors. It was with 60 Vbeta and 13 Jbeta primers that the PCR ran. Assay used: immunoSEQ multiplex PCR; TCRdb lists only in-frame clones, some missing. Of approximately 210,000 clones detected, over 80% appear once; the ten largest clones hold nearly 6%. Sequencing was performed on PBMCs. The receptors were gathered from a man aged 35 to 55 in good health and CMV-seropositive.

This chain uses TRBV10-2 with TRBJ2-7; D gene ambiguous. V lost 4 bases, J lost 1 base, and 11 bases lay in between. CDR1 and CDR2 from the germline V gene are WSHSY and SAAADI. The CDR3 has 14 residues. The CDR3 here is CASSGHDGSYEQYV. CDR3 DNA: TGCGCCAGCAGTGGACACGACGGATCCTACGAGCAGTACGTC.

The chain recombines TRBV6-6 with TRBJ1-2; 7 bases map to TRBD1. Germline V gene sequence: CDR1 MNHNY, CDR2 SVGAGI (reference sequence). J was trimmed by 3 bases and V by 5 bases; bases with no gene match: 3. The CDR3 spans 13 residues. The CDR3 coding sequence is TGTGCCAGCAGTCCCCAGGGGGACTATGGCTACACCTTC. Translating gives CASSPQGDYGYTF.

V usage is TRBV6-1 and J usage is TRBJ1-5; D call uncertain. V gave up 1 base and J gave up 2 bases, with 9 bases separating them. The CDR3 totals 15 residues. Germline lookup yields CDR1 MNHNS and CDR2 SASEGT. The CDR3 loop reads CASSEGRRGNQPQHF. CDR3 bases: TGTGCCAGCAGTGAAGGCAGGAGGGGCAATCAGCCCCAGCATTTT.

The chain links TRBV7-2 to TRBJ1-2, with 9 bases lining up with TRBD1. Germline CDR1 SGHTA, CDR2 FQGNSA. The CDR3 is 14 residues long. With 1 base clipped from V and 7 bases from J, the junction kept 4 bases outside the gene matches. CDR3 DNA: TGTGCCAGCAGCTTAGGGACAGGGGTAAGTGGCTACACCTTC. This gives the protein CASSLGTGVSGYTF.

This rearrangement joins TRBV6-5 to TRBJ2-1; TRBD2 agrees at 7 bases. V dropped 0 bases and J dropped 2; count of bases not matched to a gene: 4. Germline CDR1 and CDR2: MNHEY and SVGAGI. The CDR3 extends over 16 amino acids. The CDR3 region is CASSYSAREPYNEQFF. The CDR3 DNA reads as TGTGCCAGCAGTTACTCGGCGCGGGAGCCCTACAATGAGCAGTTCTTC.

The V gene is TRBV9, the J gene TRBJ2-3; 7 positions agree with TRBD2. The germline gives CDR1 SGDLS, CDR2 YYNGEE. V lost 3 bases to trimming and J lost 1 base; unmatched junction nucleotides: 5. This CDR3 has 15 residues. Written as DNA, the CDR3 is TGTGCCAGCAGCGCCCGACTAGCTGGCACAGATACGCAGTATTTT. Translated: CASSARLAGTDTQYF.

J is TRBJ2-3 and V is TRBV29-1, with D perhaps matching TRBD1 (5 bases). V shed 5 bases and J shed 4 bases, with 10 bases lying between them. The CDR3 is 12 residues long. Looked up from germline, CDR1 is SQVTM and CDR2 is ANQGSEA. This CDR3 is CSVFTGPDTQYF. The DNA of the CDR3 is TGCAGCGTTTTCACAGGTCCAGATACGCAGTATTTT.

DNA of the CDR3: TGTGCCAGCAGTTACTCGACGGCTAGCGGGAACAATGAGCAGTTCTTC. Translated, it gives CASSYSTASGNNEQFF. The V and J genes are TRBV6-5 and TRBJ2-1, with TRBD2 identical over 9 bases. Germline CDR1 reads MNHEY; CDR2 reads SVGAGI. The CDR3 has 16 residues. V trimming: 0 bases; J trimming: 5 bases; junction bases outside the gene matches: 5.

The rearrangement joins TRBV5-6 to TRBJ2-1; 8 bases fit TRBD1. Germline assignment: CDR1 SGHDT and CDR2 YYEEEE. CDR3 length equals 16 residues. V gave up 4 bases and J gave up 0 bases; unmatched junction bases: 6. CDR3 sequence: CASSGRTGSSYNEQFF. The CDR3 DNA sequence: TGTGCCAGCAGCGGTCGGACAGGGAGCTCCTACAATGAGCAGTTCTTC.

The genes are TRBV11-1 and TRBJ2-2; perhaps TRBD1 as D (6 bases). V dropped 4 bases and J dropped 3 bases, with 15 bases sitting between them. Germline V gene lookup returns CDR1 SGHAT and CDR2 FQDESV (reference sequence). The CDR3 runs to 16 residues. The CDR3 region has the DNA TGTGCCAGCAGCTGGGGGCGGACACAATACACCGGGGAGCTGTTTTTT. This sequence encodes CASSWGRTQYTGELFF.

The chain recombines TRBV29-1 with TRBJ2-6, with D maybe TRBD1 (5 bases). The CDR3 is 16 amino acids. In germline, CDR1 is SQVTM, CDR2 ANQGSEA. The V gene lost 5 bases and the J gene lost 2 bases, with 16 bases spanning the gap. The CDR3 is CSVLEGARTGANVLTF. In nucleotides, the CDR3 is TGCAGCGTTCTAGAAGGGGCAAGGACTGGGGCCAACGTCCTGACTTTC.

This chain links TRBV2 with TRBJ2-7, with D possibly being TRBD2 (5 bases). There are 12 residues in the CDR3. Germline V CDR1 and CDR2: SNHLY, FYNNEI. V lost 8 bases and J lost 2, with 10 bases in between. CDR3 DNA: TGTGCCAGCCGGGAAACCACCTACGAGCAGTACTTC. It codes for CASRETTYEQYF.

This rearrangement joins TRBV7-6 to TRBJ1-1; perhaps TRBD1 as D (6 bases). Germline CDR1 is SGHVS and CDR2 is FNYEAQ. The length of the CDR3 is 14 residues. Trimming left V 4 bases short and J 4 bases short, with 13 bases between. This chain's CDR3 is CASSSSRGGTEAFF. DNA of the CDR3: TGTGCCAGCAGCTCCAGCAGGGGTGGCACTGAAGCTTTCTTT.

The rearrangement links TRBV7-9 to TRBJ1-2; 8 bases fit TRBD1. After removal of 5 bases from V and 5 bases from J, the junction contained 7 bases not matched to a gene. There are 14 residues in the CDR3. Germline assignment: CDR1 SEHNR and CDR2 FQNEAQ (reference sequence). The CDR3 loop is CASSLNRGGYGYTF. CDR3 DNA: TGTGCCAGCAGCCTGAACAGGGGGGGTTATGGCTACACCTTC.

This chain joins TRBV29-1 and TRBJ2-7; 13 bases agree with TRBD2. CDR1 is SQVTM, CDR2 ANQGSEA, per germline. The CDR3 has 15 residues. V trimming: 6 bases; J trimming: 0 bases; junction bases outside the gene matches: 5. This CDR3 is CSVPRTSGSSYEQYF. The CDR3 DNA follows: TGCAGCGTCCCCCGGACTAGCGGGAGCTCCTACGAGCAGTACTTC.

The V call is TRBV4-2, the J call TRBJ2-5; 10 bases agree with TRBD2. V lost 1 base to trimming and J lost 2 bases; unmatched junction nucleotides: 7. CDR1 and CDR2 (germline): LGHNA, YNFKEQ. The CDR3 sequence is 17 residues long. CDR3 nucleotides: TGTGCCAGCAGCCAAGGTTCTAGCGGGAGCTTACAAGAGACCCAGTACTTC. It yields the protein CASSQGSSGSLQETQYF.

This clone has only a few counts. Written as DNA, the CDR3 is TGTGCCAGTAGTGAATCAGGGGACTATGGCTACACCTTC. Translated, it gives CASSESGDYGYTF. The chain recombines TRBV19 with TRBJ1-2, with a weak D call TRBD1 (6 bases). The CDR3 spans 13 residues. Deletions cut 5 bases from V and 3 bases from J, with 10 bases between. Per germline, CDR1 LNHDA and CDR2 SQIVND (reference sequence).

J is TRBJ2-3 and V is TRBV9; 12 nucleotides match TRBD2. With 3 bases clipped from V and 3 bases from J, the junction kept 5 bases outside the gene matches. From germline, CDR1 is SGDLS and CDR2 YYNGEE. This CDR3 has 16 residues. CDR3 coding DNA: TGTGCCAGCAGCGCAGAACTAGCGGGAGGAACAGATACGCAGTATTTT. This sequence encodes CASSAELAGGTDTQYF.

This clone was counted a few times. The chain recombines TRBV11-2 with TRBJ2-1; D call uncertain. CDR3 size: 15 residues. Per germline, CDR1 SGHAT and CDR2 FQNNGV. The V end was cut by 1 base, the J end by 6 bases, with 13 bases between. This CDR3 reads CASSLGAQLRNEQFF. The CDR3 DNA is TGTGCCAGCAGCTTAGGGGCCCAACTTCGCAATGAGCAGTTCTTC.

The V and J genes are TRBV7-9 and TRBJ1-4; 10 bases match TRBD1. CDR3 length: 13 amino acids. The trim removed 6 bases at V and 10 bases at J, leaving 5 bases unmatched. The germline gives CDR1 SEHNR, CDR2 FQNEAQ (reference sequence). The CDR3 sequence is CASRPRTGGKLFF. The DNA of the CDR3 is TGTGCCAGCAGACCTCGGACAGGGGGAAAACTGTTTTTT.

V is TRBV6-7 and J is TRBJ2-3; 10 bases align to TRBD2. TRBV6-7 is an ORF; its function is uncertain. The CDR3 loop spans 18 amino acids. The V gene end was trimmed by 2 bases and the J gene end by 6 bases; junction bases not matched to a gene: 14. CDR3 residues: CASSYLLKREGRRDTQYF. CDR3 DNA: TGTGCCAGCAGTTACCTTTTGAAGCGGGAGGGCCGAAGGGATACGCAGTATTTT.

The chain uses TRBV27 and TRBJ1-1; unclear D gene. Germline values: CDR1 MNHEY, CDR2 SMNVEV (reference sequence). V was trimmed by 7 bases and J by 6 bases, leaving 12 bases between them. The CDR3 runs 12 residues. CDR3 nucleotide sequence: TGTGCCAGCAAAGGAGTGCGGGCTGAAGCTTTCTTT. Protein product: CASKGVRAEAFF.

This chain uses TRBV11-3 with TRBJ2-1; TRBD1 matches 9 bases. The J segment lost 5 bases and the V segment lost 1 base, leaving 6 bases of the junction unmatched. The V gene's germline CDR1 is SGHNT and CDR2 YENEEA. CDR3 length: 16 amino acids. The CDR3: CASSLVGTGTHNEQFF. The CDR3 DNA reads TGTGCCAGCAGCTTAGTTGGGACAGGGACACACAATGAGCAGTTCTTC.